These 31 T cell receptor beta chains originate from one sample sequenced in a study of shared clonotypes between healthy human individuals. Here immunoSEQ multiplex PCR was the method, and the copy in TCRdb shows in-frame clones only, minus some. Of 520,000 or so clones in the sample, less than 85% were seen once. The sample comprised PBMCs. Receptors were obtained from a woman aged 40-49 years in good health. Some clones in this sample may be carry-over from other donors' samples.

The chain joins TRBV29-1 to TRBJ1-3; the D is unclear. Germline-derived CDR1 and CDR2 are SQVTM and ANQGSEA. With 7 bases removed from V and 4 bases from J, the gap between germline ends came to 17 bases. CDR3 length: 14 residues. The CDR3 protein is CSAQTSLGGNTIYF. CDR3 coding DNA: TGCAGCGCTCAGACTTCATTGGGCGGAAACACCATATATTTT.

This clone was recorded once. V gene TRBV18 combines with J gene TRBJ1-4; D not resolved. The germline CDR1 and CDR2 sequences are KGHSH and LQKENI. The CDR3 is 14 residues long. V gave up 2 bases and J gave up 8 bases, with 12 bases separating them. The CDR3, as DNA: TGTGCCAGCTCACCAGGGGAGCCAAGGGAAAAACTGTTTTTT. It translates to CASSPGEPREKLFF.

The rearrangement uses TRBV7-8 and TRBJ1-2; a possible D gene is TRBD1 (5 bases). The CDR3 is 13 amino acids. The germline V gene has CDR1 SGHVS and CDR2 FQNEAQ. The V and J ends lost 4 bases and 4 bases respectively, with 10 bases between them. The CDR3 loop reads CASSSRRGYGYTF. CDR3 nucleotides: TGTGCCAGCAGCTCCAGAAGGGGCTATGGCTACACCTTC.

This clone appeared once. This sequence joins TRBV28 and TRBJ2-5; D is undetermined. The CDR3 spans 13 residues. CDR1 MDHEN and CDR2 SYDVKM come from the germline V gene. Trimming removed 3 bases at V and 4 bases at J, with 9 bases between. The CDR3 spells CASSLGLRETQYF. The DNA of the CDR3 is TGTGCCAGCAGTTTGGGTCTCCGAGAGACCCAGTACTTC.

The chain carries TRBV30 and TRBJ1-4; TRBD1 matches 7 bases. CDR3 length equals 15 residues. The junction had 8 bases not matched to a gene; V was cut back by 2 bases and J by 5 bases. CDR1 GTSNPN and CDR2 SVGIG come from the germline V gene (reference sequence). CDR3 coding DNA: TGTGCCTGGAGTCCCTCCGGGACAGCGAATGAAAAACTGTTTTTT. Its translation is CAWSPSGTANEKLFF.

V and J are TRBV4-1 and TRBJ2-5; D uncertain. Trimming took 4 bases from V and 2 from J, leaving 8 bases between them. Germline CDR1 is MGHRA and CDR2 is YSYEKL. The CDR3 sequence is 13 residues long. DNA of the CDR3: TGCGCCAGCAGCCGCGCGCCACAAGAGACCCAGTACTTC. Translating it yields CASSRAPQETQYF.

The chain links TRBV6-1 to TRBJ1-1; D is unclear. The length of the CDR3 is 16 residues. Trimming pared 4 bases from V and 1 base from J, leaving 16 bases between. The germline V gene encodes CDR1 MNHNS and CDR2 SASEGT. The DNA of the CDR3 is TGTGCCAGCAGTGCCACCCGAAGGCAGAGGAACACTGAAGCTTTCTTT. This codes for CASSATRRQRNTEAFF.

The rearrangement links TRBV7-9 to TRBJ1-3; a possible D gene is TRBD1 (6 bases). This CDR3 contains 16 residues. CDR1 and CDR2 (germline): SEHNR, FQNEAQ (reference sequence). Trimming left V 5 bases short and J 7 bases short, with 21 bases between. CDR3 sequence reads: CASSDRNSGEGNTIYF. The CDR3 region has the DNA TGTGCCAGCAGCGACAGAAATTCAGGGGAAGGGAACACCATATATTTT.

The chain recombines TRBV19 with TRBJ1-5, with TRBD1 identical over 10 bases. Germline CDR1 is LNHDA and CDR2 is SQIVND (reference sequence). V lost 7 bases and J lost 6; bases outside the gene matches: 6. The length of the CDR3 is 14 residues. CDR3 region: CASTGQGDSQPQHF. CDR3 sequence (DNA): TGTGCCAGTACAGGACAGGGGGATTCTCAGCCCCAGCATTTT.

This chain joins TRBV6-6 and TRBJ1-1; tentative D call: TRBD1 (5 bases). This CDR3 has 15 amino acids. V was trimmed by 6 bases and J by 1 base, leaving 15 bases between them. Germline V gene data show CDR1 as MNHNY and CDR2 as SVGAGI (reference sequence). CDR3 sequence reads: CASRALGVRNTEAFF. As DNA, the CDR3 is TGTGCCAGCAGGGCCCTAGGGGTAAGGAACACTGAAGCTTTCTTT.

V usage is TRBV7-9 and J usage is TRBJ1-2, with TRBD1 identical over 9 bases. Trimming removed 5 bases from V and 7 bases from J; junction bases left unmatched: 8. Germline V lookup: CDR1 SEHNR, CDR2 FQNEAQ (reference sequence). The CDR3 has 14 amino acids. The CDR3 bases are TGTGCCAGCAGCCTAACAGGGGGCGACTCTGGCTACACCTTC. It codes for CASSLTGGDSGYTF.

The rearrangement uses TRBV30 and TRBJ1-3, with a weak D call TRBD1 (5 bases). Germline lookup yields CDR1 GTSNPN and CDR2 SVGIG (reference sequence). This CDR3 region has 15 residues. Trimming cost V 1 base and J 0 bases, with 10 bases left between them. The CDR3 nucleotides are TGTGCCTGGAGTGGGAAGGACACCTCTGGAAACACCATATATTTT. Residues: CAWSGKDTSGNTIYF.

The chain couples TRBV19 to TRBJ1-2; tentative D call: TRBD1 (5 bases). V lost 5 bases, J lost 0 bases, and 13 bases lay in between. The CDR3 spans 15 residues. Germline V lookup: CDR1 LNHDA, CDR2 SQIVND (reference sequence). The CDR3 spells CASSPTDTSNYGYTF. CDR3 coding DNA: TGTGCCAGTAGTCCAACGGACACTTCTAACTATGGCTACACCTTC.

The CDR3 loop is CASSLLAGGTGELFF. The DNA of the CDR3 is TGTGCCAGCAGTTTACTAGCGGGAGGTACCGGGGAGCTGTTTTTT. This chain connects TRBV28 to TRBJ2-2; TRBD2 matches 11 bases. This CDR3 contains 15 residues. Germline lookup yields CDR1 MDHEN and CDR2 SYDVKM. The J segment lost 5 bases and the V segment lost 2 bases, leaving 1 base of the junction unmatched.

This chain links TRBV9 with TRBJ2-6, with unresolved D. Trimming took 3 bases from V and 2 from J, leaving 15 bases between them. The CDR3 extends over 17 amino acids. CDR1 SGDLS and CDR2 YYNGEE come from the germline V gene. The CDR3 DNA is TGTGCCAGCAGCGGGGCGGTGGTGGAAGCTGGGGCCAACGTCCTGACTTTC. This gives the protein CASSGAVVEAGANVLTF.

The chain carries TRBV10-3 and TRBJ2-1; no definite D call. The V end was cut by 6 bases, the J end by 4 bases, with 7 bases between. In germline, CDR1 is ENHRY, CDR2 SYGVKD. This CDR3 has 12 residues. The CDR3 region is CAIRAEYNEQFF. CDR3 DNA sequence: TGTGCCATCAGGGCCGAGTACAATGAGCAGTTCTTC.

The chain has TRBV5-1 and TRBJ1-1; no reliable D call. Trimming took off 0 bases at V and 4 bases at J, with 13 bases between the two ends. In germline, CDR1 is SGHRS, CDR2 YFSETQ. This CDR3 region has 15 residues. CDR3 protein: CASSLGPYPGTEAFF. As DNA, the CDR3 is TGCGCCAGCAGCTTGGGACCCTACCCGGGCACTGAAGCTTTCTTT.

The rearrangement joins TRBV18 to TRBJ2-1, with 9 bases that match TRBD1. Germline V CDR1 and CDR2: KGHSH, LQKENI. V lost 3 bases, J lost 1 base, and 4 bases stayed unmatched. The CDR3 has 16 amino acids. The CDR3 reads CASSPRDRVSYNEQFF. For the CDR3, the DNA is TGTGCCAGCTCACCCCGGGACAGGGTGTCCTACAATGAGCAGTTCTTC.

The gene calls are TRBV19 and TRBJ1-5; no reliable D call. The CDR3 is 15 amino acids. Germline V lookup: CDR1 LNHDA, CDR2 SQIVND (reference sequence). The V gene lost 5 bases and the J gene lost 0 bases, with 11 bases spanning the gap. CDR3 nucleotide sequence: TGTGCCAGTAGTCCCGGGCGGAATAGCAATCAGCCCCAGCATTTT. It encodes CASSPGRNSNQPQHF.

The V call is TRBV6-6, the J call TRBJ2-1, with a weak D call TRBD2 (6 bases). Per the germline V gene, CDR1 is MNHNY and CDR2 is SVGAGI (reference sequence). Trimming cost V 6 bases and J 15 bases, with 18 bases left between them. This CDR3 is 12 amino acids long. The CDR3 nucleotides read TGTGCCAGCAGCCCCGGAGGGCGGGAACGGTTCTTC. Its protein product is CASSPGGRERFF.

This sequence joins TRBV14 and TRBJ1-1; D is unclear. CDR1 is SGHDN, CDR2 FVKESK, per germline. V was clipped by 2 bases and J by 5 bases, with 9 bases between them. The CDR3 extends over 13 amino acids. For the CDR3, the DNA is TGTGCCAGCAGCCAATCGCTGAGGACTGAAGCTTTCTTT. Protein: CASSQSLRTEAFF.

The CDR3 nucleotides read TGCAGCGTGATCGGACAGAACAATGAGCAGTTCTTC. This gives the protein CSVIGQNNEQFF. V is TRBV29-1 and J is TRBJ2-1; possibly TRBD1 for D (6 bases). The V gene's germline CDR1 is SQVTM and CDR2 ANQGSEA. CDR3 length equals 12 residues. The ends were cut back, 6 bases at V and 5 bases at J, with 11 bases in the middle.

CDR3 sequence (DNA): TGTGCCAGCAGCCCCCACCGTGCTAGCGGGAGCACAGATACGCAGTATTTT. Translation gives CASSPHRASGSTDTQYF. The V and J genes are TRBV5-4 and TRBJ2-3; 8 positions match TRBD2. After removal of 4 bases from V and 0 bases from J, the junction contained 10 bases not matched to a gene. CDR3 length: 17 residues. CDR1 and CDR2 from the germline V gene are SGHNT and YYREEE (reference sequence).

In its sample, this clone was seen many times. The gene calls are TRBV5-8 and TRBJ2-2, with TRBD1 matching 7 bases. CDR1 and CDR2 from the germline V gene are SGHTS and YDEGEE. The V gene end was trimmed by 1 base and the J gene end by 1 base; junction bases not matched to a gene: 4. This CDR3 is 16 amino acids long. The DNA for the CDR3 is TGTGCCAGCAGCTTGCCTCAGGGGGTGAACACCGGGGAGCTGTTTTTT. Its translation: CASSLPQGVNTGELFF. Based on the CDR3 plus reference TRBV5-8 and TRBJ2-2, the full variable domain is EAGVTQSPTHLIKTRGQQATLRCSPISGHTSVYWYQQALGLGLQFLLWYDEGEERNRGNFPPRFSGRQFPNYSSELNVNALELEDSALYLCASSLPQGVNTGELFFGEGSRLTVL.

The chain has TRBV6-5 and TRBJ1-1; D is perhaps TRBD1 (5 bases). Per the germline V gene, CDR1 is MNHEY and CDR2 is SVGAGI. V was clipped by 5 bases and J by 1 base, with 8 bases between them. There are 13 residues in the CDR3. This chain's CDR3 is CASSKQGNTEAFF. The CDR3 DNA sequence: TGTGCCAGCAGTAAGCAGGGGAACACTGAAGCTTTCTTT.

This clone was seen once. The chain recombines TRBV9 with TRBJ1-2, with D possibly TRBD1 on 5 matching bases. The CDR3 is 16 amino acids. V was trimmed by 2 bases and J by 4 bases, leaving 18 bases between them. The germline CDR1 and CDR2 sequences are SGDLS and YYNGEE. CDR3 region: CASSVGGGDRSYGYTF. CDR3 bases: TGTGCCAGCAGCGTTGGAGGCGGGGACCGGAGCTATGGCTACACCTTC. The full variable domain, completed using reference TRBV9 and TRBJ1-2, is DSGVTQTPKHLITATGQRVTLRCSPRSGDLSVYWYQQSLDQGLQFLIQYYNGEERAKGNILERFSAQQFPDLHSELNLSSLELGDSALYFCASSVGGGDRSYGYTFGSGTRLTVV.

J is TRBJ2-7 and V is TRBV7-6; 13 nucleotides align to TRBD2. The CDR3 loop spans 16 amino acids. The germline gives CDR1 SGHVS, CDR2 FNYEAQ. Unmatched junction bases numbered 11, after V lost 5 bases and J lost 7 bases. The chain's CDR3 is CASSPRTSGSPTEQYF. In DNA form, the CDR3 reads TGTGCCAGCAGCCCCCGGACTAGCGGGAGCCCCACAGAGCAGTACTTC. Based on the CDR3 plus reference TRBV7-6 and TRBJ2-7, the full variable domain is GAGVSQSPRYKVTKRGQDVALRCDPISGHVSLYWYRQALGQGPEFLTYFNYEAQQDKSGLPNDRFSAERPEGSISTLTIQRTEQRDSAMYRCASSPRTSGSPTEQYFGPGTRLTVT.

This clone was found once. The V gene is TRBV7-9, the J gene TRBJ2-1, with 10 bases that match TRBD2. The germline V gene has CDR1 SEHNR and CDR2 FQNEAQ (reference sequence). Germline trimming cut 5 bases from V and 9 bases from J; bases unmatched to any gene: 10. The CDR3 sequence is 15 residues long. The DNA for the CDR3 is TGTGCCAGCAGCCCGGGGTTAGCGGGAGGTAGTGAGCAGTTCTTC. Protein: CASSPGLAGGSEQFF.

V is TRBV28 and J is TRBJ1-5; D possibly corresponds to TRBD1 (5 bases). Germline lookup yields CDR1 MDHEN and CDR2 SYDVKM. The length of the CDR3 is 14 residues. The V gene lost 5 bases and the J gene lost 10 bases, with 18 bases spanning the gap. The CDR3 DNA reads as TGTGCCAGCAGTATCGGGACGCCCGGAGTTCCCCAGCATTTT. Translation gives CASSIGTPGVPQHF.

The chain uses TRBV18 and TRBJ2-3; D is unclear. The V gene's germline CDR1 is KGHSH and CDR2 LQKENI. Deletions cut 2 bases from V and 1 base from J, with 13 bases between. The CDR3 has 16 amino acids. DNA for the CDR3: TGTGCCAGCTCACCAGTCCAGGTCTTGGGCACAGATACGCAGTATTTT. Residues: CASSPVQVLGTDTQYF.

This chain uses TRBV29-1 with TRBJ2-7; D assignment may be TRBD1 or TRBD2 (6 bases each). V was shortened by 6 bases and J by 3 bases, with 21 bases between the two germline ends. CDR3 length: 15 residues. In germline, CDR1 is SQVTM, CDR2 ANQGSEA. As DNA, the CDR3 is TGCAGCGTCGAGGGTAGAACAGGGACTGACTACGAGCAGTACTTC. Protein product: CSVEGRTGTDYEQYF.